These 25 T cell receptor beta chains originate from one sample sequenced in a study of cytomegalovirus exposure and HLA in healthy donors. PCR primers comprised 60 Vbeta and 13 Jbeta primers. Assay used: immunoSEQ multiplex PCR; TCRdb lists only in-frame clones, some missing. The repertoire includes 150,000 to 200,000 clones, around 68% of them detected once, and approximately 1.5% sits in the top ten. The source material was PBMCs. All receptors derive from a girl between 5 and 17 years old in good health and CMV-seronegative.

V usage is TRBV11-2 and J usage is TRBJ2-5; TRBD2 is a possible D gene (6 bases). This CDR3 has 14 amino acids. Trimming cost V 5 bases and J 7 bases, with 17 bases left between them. In germline, CDR1 is SGHAT, CDR2 FQNNGV. CDR3 amino acids: CASSLVPGDGTQYF. The CDR3 DNA is TGTGCCAGCAGCCTAGTCCCGGGGGATGGGACCCAGTACTTC.

This chain links TRBV6-1 with TRBJ2-7; a possible D gene is TRBD1 (5 bases). Looked up from germline, CDR1 is MNHNS and CDR2 is SASEGT. With 7 bases removed from V and 5 bases from J, the gap between germline ends came to 18 bases. The CDR3 loop spans 14 amino acids. This chain's CDR3 is CASTPLGANHEQYF. The CDR3 DNA reads as TGTGCCAGCACCCCCCTAGGGGCTAACCACGAGCAGTACTTC.

J is TRBJ1-2 and V is TRBV5-6, with 7 bases matching TRBD1. The J segment lost 2 bases and the V segment lost 4 bases, leaving 2 bases of the junction unmatched. Per the germline V gene, CDR1 is SGHDT and CDR2 is YYEEEE. The CDR3 consists of 13 residues. CDR3 residues: CASSQGQNYGYTF. DNA of the CDR3: TGTGCCAGCAGCCAGGGACAGAACTATGGCTACACCTTC.

This clone has just a few counts. The chain carries TRBV2 and TRBJ2-1, with 15 positions matching TRBD2. The CDR3 contains 15 residues. V trimming: 6 bases; J trimming: 7 bases; junction bases outside the gene matches: 4. Germline-derived CDR1 and CDR2 are SNHLY and FYNNEI. The CDR3 loop is CASSTGTSGGNEQFF. CDR3 in DNA: TGTGCCAGCAGCACCGGGACTAGCGGGGGGAATGAGCAGTTCTTC.

The rearrangement links TRBV6-1 to TRBJ2-1; 7 bases match TRBD1. CDR1 is MNHNS, CDR2 SASEGT, per germline. This CDR3 has 15 amino acids. The trim removed 4 bases at V and 6 bases at J, leaving 9 bases unmatched. The CDR3: CASSGSNRGPNEQFF. The CDR3 DNA sequence: TGTGCCAGCAGTGGGTCTAACAGGGGACCCAATGAGCAGTTCTTC.

The chain employs TRBV15 and TRBJ1-5; D gene unclear. The CDR3 runs to 13 residues. Deletions cut 1 base from V and 8 bases from J, with 9 bases between. Looked up from germline, CDR1 is LNHNV and CDR2 is YYDKDF (reference sequence). CDR3 sequence (DNA): TGTGCCACCAGCAGAGGGCTAGATAAGCCCCAGCATTTT. Encoded protein: CATSRGLDKPQHF. Supplemented by reference TRBV15 and TRBJ1-5, the full variable domain reads DAMVIQNPRYQVTQFGKPVTLSCSQTLNHNVMYWYQQKSSQAPKLLFHYYDKDFNNEADTPDNFQSRRPNTSFCFLDIRSPGLGDTAMYLCATSRGLDKPQHFGDGTRLSIL.

The V gene is TRBV13, the J gene TRBJ2-3; 12 bases line up with TRBD2. Germline values: CDR1 PRHDT, CDR2 FYEKMQ (reference sequence). There are 18 residues in the CDR3. V lost 3 bases to trimming and J lost 1 base; unmatched junction nucleotides: 8. CDR3 loop: CASSLGGLAGDRTDTQYF. The CDR3 DNA sequence: TGTGCCAGCAGCTTGGGGGGACTAGCGGGCGACCGCACAGATACGCAGTATTTT.

The chain joins TRBV18 to TRBJ2-5, with D perhaps matching TRBD1 (5 bases). This CDR3 region has 15 residues. From germline, CDR1 is KGHSH and CDR2 LQKENI. V lost 1 base and J lost 2, with 11 bases in between. Written as DNA, the CDR3 is TGTGCCAGCTCACCACGGGGCAGCTTTCAAGAGACCCAGTACTTC. Translated, it gives CASSPRGSFQETQYF.

This rearrangement joins TRBV25-1 to TRBJ2-7; 8 nucleotides agree with TRBD2. With V trimmed by 4 bases and J by 4 bases, 12 bases remained unmatched. The germline CDR1 and CDR2 sequences are MGHDK and SYGVNS. CDR3 length: 16 residues. The CDR3 sequence is CASSATYGSGKYEQYF. CDR3 bases: TGTGCCAGCAGTGCAACTTATGGTAGCGGGAAATACGAGCAGTACTTC.

The J gene is TRBJ2-5, the V gene TRBV5-6; the D is unclear. The germline CDR1 and CDR2 sequences are SGHDT and YYEEEE. V lost 4 bases to trimming and J lost 2 bases, with 12 bases between them. CDR3 length: 14 residues. The CDR3 spells CASSPQTTQETQYF. As DNA, the CDR3 is TGTGCCAGCAGCCCACAGACGACACAAGAGACCCAGTACTTC. Full variable domain (rest looked up from reference TRBV5-6 and TRBJ2-5): DAGVTQSPTHLIKTRGQQVTLRCSPKSGHDTVSWYQQALGQGPQFIFQYYEEEERQRGNFPDRFSGHQFPNYSSELNVNALLLGDSALYLCASSPQTTQETQYFGPGTRLLVL.

This sequence joins TRBV6-5 and TRBJ1-4, with 7 bases identical to TRBD1. Looked up from germline, CDR1 is MNHEY and CDR2 is SVGAGI. Trimming at V came to 0 bases and at J to 8 bases, leaving 3 bases not matched to a gene. The CDR3 is 14 amino acids. CDR3 amino acids: CASSYSTGKEKLFF. Here the CDR3 DNA reads TGTGCCAGCAGTTACTCGACAGGGAAAGAAAAACTGTTTTTT.

This sequence joins TRBV6-1 and TRBJ2-1; D is ambiguous. The CDR3 contains 11 residues. CDR1 and CDR2 from the germline V gene are MNHNS and SASEGT. V dropped 5 bases and J dropped 8 bases, with 7 bases sitting between them. The CDR3 DNA reads TGTGCCAGCAGTCCTAGTTATGAGCAGTTCTTC. It is translated as CASSPSYEQFF.

This rearrangement joins TRBV5-6 to TRBJ2-7; D is unresolved. The V end lost 3 bases, the J end lost 1 base, and 14 bases lay between the germline ends. CDR1 is SGHDT, CDR2 YYEEEE, per germline. This CDR3 spans 15 amino acids. In DNA form, the CDR3 reads TGTGCCAGCAGCTCCCTTATGGCCCTTTCCTACGAGCAGTACTTC. Its translation: CASSSLMALSYEQYF.

The sample holds one count of this clone. The V and J genes are TRBV6-5 and TRBJ1-2; D not resolved. Trimming pared 5 bases from V and 7 bases from J, leaving 14 bases between. Germline-derived CDR1 and CDR2 are MNHEY and SVGAGI. This CDR3 has 13 residues. The CDR3 DNA follows: TGTGCCAGCAGTGAAGCGGGCGATGGTGGCTACACCTTC. It specifies CASSEAGDGGYTF.

The DNA for the CDR3 is TGTGCCAGCATAAGCGGGGGGCGCGGCTATGAGCAGTTCTTC. This sequence encodes CASISGGRGYEQFF. This chain connects TRBV2 to TRBJ2-1, with 9 positions matching TRBD2. Looked up from germline, CDR1 is SNHLY and CDR2 is FYNNEI. V shed 7 bases and J 8 bases; nucleotides not matched to a gene: 9. The CDR3 has 14 amino acids.

The chain recombines TRBV5-6 with TRBJ1-1, with a weak D call TRBD1 (6 bases). The CDR3 runs 14 residues. Germline V CDR1 and CDR2: SGHDT, YYEEEE. The germline V and J ends were trimmed by 2 bases and 2 bases, with 10 bases remaining between them. Written as DNA, the CDR3 is TGTGCCAGCAGCTTAGGGACACTAAACACTGAAGCTTTCTTT. It codes for CASSLGTLNTEAFF.

The rearrangement joins TRBV14 to TRBJ2-7; 7 bases agree with TRBD2. Germline values: CDR1 SGHDN, CDR2 FVKESK. CDR3 length: 15 amino acids. Trimming removed 1 base from V and 2 bases from J; junction bases left unmatched: 5. The CDR3 is CASSQVAGVPYEQYF. CDR3 nucleotide sequence: TGTGCCAGCAGCCAAGTGGCGGGAGTTCCCTACGAGCAGTACTTC.

The genes are TRBV27 and TRBJ1-1; tentatively, D is TRBD1 (6 bases). Germline CDR1 and CDR2: MNHEY and SMNVEV (reference sequence). V lost 5 bases and J 10 bases, leaving 14 bases between the germline ends. There are 12 residues in the CDR3. The CDR3: CASSPSVGGAFF. CDR3 DNA sequence: TGTGCCAGCAGTCCCTCCGTAGGGGGAGCTTTCTTT.

This clone was counted a single time. The chain recombines TRBV5-1 with TRBJ2-3; 7 bases line up with TRBD1. J gave up 4 bases and V 4 bases, and 6 bases lay outside the gene matches. The germline gives CDR1 SGHRS, CDR2 YFSETQ. This CDR3 spans 14 amino acids. The CDR3 is CASSTRQGADTQYF. The CDR3 bases are TGCGCCAGCAGCACAAGACAGGGTGCAGATACGCAGTATTTT.

CDR3 coding DNA: TGTGCCAGCAGTACCGGGACAGGCCGAGACTATGGCTACACCTTC. Translated: CASSTGTGRDYGYTF. This chain links TRBV6-5 with TRBJ1-2; 8 bases agree with TRBD1. Germline-derived CDR1 and CDR2 are MNHEY and SVGAGI. The CDR3 runs 15 residues. The V segment lost 5 bases and the J segment 3 bases; nucleotides outside the gene matches: 8.

This clone was seen more than once but under ten times. The rearrangement links TRBV6-4 to TRBJ2-3; 9 bases agree with TRBD2. The CDR3 is 16 amino acids. V lost 4 bases and J lost 4; bases outside the gene matches: 9. Germline values: CDR1 MRHNA, CDR2 SNTAGT. This CDR3 is CASSARGGQLADTQYF. The CDR3 nucleotides are TGTGCCAGCAGTGCGCGGGGGGGCCAACTGGCAGATACGCAGTATTTT.

The chain couples TRBV6-5 to TRBJ2-7; 10 positions match TRBD1. This CDR3 is built from 16 residues. J lost 6 bases, V lost 2 bases, and 10 bases had no gene match. Germline V lookup: CDR1 MNHEY, CDR2 SVGAGI. CDR3 sequence: CASSYLEMTGGGEQYF. Here the CDR3 DNA reads TGTGCCAGCAGTTACCTTGAAATGACAGGGGGCGGCGAGCAGTACTTC.

The J gene is TRBJ1-2, the V gene TRBV7-8; D possibly corresponds to TRBD1 (5 bases). The V end was cut by 4 bases, the J end by 6 bases, with 15 bases between. Germline CDR1 and CDR2: SGHVS and FQNEAQ. The CDR3 extends over 14 amino acids. In nucleotides, the CDR3 is TGTGCCAGCAGCTCAAGGGGTTCCCCCGATGGCTACACCTTC. Protein sequence: CASSSRGSPDGYTF.

In DNA, the CDR3 is TGTGCCAGCTCACGGCCGGGACTACCTAGCACAGATACGCAGTATTTT. Protein product: CASSRPGLPSTDTQYF. The rearrangement uses TRBV18 and TRBJ2-3; 7 bases line up with TRBD2. The CDR3 runs 16 residues. Germline trimming cut 4 bases from V and 0 bases from J; bases unmatched to any gene: 7. The V gene's germline CDR1 is KGHSH and CDR2 LQKENI.

V and J are TRBV6-1 and TRBJ1-4, with D possibly matching TRBD1 (6 bases). Trimming shortened V by 7 bases and J by 8 bases, and 14 bases separated the two germline ends. The germline V gene has CDR1 MNHNS and CDR2 SASEGT. CDR3 length equals 13 residues. CDR3 protein: CASIGAGEEKLFF. In nucleotides, the CDR3 is TGTGCCAGCATCGGGGCAGGGGAGGAAAAACTGTTTTTT.